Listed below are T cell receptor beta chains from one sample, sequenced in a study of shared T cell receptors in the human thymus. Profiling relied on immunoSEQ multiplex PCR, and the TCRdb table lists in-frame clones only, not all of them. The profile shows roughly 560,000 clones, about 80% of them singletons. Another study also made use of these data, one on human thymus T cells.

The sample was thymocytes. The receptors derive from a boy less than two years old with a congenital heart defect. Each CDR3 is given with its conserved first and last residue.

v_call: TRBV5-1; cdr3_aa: CASSLIGRVYEQYF
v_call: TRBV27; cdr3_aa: CASSLLGGRDTYEQYF
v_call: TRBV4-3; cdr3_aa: CASSRSGLLSGNTIYF
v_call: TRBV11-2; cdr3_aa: CASSRRLAGGETQYF
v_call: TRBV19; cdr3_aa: CASSIGLGGGSGETQYF
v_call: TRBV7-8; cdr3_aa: CASSLAWDRGTEAFF
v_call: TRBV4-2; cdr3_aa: CASSQDRLAGSYNEQFF
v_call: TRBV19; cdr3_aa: CASNNPPTAATLGTEAFF
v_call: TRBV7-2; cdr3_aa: CASSWRGLAESCVHEQYF
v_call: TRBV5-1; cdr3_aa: CASSLGPSDGYTF
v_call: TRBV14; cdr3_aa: CASSQRTGKGLYEQYF
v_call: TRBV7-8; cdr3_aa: CASSPGQGEIHEQYF
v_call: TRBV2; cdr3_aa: CAGNRDGANYGYTF
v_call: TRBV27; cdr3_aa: CASSPGQLYEQYF
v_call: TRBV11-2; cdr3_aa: CASSPQGRETQYF
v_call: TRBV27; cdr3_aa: CACGTGVLSGANVLTF
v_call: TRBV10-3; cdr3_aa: CAISELWERPDEQYF
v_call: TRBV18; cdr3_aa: CASSPTSGTFTDTQYF
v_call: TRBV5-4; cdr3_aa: CASSLPGLVVDEQFF
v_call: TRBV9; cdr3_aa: CASSASGGTNEQFF
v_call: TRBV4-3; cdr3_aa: CASSQDGRQLFGGANVLTF
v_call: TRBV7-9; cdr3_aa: CASSSRLAGVGEQYF
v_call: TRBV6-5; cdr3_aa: CASMEGRSTNEKLFF
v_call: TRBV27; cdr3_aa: CASSLEGTGELFF
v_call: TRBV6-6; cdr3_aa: CASMGQDTPSGNTIYF
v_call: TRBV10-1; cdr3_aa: CASRGGRAFEQYF
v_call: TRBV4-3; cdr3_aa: CASSHSGQGPSYEQYF
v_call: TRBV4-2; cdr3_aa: CASSQGRGDPYNEQFF
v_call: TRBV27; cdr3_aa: CASSRPGGTFYNEQFF
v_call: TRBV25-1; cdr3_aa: CASSVGGELFF
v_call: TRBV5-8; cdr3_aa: CASSLSRQNLIGCNQPQHF
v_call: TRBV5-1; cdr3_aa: CASSLAAGGEDFHGYTF
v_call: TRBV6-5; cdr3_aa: CASSYGRGELFF
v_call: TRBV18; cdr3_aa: CASSHASLVSYNEQFF
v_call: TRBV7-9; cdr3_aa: CASSLERGDRGPNGYTF
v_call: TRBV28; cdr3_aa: CASSLWRIPRPQHF
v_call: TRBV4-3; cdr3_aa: CASAEGRSGYGYTF
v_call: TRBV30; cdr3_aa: CASQGRRGFAFF
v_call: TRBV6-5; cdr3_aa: CASSYVGADTQYF
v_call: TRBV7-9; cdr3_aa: CASSLAGGGGRPPYGYTF
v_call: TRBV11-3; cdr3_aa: CASSHPPEGGGYEQYF
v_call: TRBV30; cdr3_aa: CAWGTSGSPEQYF
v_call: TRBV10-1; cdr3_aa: CASSGGGAGSYGYTF
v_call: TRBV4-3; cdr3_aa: CASSQANSHLNTEAFF
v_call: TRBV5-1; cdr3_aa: CASSPETSGRAYEQYF
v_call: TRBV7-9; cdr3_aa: CASSVEAGGRDTQYF
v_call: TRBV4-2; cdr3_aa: CASSQDGDISGYTF
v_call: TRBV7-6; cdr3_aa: CASSPTGDYEQYF
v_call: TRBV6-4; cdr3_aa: CAITSGGGGNEQFF
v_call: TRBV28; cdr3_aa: CASSVSGQYRGNYGYTF
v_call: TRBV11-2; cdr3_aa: CASSLGPGGSSYNEQFF
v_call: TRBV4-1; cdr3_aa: CASSQEGRQGATCDQPQHF
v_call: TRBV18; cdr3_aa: CASSSGQGDQPQHF
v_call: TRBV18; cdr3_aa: CASSMEAGNQETQYF
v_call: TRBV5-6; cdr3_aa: CASSYRRDSENEQFF
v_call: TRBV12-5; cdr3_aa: CASVPGNTEAFF
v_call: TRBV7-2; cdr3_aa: CASSLGGGTGDFTDTQYF